The 32 T cell receptor beta chains reported below all come from one sample, sequenced in a study of CD8 T cells in Susac syndrome. It was with random hexamers that 0.5 to 1 ug RNA was reverse transcribed. TCRdb passed the immunoSEQ multiplex PCR reads through MiXCR, listing each CDR3 protein once. The sample lists about 100,000 distinct CDR3 sequences, 80% to 95% seen once, with roughly 0.3% in the top ten. The sequenced sample consisted of CD8+ T cells from PBMCs. These receptors originate from a human donor in good health.

This clonotype was detected once. The chain recombines TRBV6-5 with TRBJ1-1; 10 bases map to TRBD1. Germline values: CDR1 MNHEY, CDR2 SVGAGI. The J segment lost 7 bases and the V segment lost 8 bases, leaving 1 base of the junction unmatched. CDR3 length: 11 amino acids. The CDR3 reads CASRDRGEAFF. The CDR3, as DNA: TGTGCCAGCCGGGACAGGGGTGAAGCTTTCTTT.

The chain carries TRBV19 and TRBJ2-2; maybe TRBD2 (5 bases). Looked up from germline, CDR1 is LNHDA and CDR2 is SQIVND (reference sequence). This CDR3 has 14 residues. Trimming took off 5 bases at V and 5 bases at J, with 12 bases between the two ends. The CDR3 bases are TGTGCCAGTAGTCTGAGGCGGGTGACCGGGGAGCTGTTTTTT. It is translated as CASSLRRVTGELFF.

This chain joins TRBV13 and TRBJ1-3; D is uncertain. The CDR3 has 17 amino acids. The V end lost 0 bases, the J end lost 0 bases, and 12 bases lay between the germline ends. Germline CDR1 PRHDT, CDR2 FYEKMQ (reference sequence). In DNA, the CDR3 is TGTGCCAGCAGCTTAGGCGAAGGAACATACTCTGGAAACACCATATATTTT. As protein: CASSLGEGTYSGNTIYF.

The chain employs TRBV30 and TRBJ2-2; D gene ambiguous. Per the germline V gene, CDR1 is GTSNPN and CDR2 is SVGIG (reference sequence). The CDR3 sequence is 11 residues long. Trimming left V 2 bases short and J 2 bases short, with 0 bases between. Here the CDR3 reads CAWSNTGELFF. CDR3 DNA sequence: TGTGCCTGGAGTAACACCGGGGAGCTGTTTTTT.

This clonotype has a single count. The V call is TRBV14, the J call TRBJ1-4; no reliable D call. CDR3 size: 16 residues. Germline CDR1 SGHDN, CDR2 FVKESK. V shed 4 bases and J shed 7 bases, with 19 bases lying between them. CDR3 sequence: CASSPLRSRYGEKLFF. CDR3 coding DNA: TGTGCCAGCAGCCCCTTAAGAAGCCGCTATGGTGAAAAACTGTTTTTT. Using reference TRBV14 and TRBJ1-4 for the parts outside the CDR3, the full variable domain is EAGVTQFPSHSVIEKGQTVTLRCDPISGHDNLYWYRRVMGKEIKFLLHFVKESKQDESGMPNNRFLAERTGGTYSTLKVQPAELEDSGVYFCASSPLRSRYGEKLFFGSGTQLSVL.

J is TRBJ2-7 and V is TRBV4-2, with 8 bases fitting TRBD1. The CDR3 is 15 residues long. Per the germline V gene, CDR1 is LGHNA and CDR2 is YNFKEQ. V gave up 1 base and J gave up 0 bases; unmatched junction bases: 2. CDR3 sequence reads: CASSQGDRSSYEQYF. Written as DNA, the CDR3 is TGTGCCAGCAGCCAAGGGGACAGGAGCTCCTACGAGCAGTACTTC.

V is TRBV12-3 or TRBV12-4 and J is TRBJ1-1, with a tentative D call TRBD1 (5 bases). Between the trimmed V and J ends, which lost 1 base and 5 bases, there was a span of 11 bases. There are 14 residues in the CDR3. In nucleotides, the CDR3 is TGTGCCAGCAGTTTAGGTGAAGGGGAGACTGAAGCTTTCTTT. This codes for CASSLGEGETEAFF.

The chain is built from TRBV9 and TRBJ2-2, with D perhaps TRBD2 (7 bases). The V gene's germline CDR1 is SGDLS and CDR2 YYNGEE. Trimming cost V 7 bases and J 8 bases, with 24 bases left between them. The CDR3 has 16 residues. CDR3 amino acids: CASSLWTGGSTGELFF. In DNA form, the CDR3 reads TGTGCCAGCTCCCTTTGGACGGGGGGCAGCACTGGGGAGCTGTTTTTT.

The rearrangement joins TRBV9 to TRBJ1-2; D is unresolved. This CDR3 has 14 residues. Germline V lookup: CDR1 SGDLS, CDR2 YYNGEE. The V end was cut by 0 bases, the J end by 2 bases, with 8 bases between. The CDR3 region is CASSVASTNYGYTF. The CDR3 DNA follows: TGTGCCAGCAGCGTAGCTTCGACAAACTATGGCTACACCTTC.

V and J are TRBV27 and TRBJ2-7, with D perhaps TRBD1 (5 bases). The V end was cut by 4 bases, the J end by 4 bases, with 14 bases between. Looked up from germline, CDR1 is MNHEY and CDR2 is SMNVEV (reference sequence). The CDR3 consists of 14 residues. CDR3 region: CASSSVDTLYEQYF. The CDR3 DNA is TGTGCCAGCAGTTCTGTGGACACTCTGTACGAGCAGTACTTC.

CDR3 in DNA: TGTGCCAGCAGTAACAGGGCCCTGGGTGAGCAGTTCTTC. Encoded protein: CASSNRALGEQFF. V usage is TRBV6-5 and J usage is TRBJ2-1, with D perhaps matching TRBD1 (6 bases). The CDR3 loop spans 13 amino acids. V lost 5 bases and J lost 9, with 14 bases in between. Germline CDR1 reads MNHEY; CDR2 reads SVGAGI.

V gene TRBV29-1 combines with J gene TRBJ2-6; D is uncertain. V lost 3 bases and J lost 2, with 5 bases in between. The germline V gene has CDR1 SQVTM and CDR2 ANQGSEA. The CDR3 totals 13 residues. The CDR3 nucleotides read TGCAGCGTTGACGGTACTGGGGCCAACGTCCTGACTTTC. This codes for CSVDGTGANVLTF.

This clonotype came up once. The genes are TRBV29-1 and TRBJ2-7; the D is unclear. In germline, CDR1 is SQVTM, CDR2 ANQGSEA. This CDR3 region has 11 residues. V was trimmed by 3 bases and J by 2 bases, leaving 5 bases between them. CDR3 sequence: CSVEGTYEQYF. The CDR3 region has the DNA TGCAGCGTTGAGGGTACCTACGAGCAGTACTTC.

The table lists this clonotype with a count of one. J is TRBJ1-4 and V is TRBV27; TRBD1 matches 8 bases. Germline V gene sequence: CDR1 MNHEY, CDR2 SMNVEV (reference sequence). V lost 5 bases to trimming and J lost 11 bases; unmatched junction nucleotides: 10. The CDR3 consists of 14 residues. The CDR3 reads CASSEEQGAFKLFF. In DNA form, the CDR3 reads TGTGCCAGCAGTGAGGAGCAGGGGGCGTTTAAACTGTTTTTT.

This clonotype was seen a single time. The chain links TRBV7-7 to TRBJ2-7, with D possibly TRBD1 on 6 matching bases. The CDR3 is 17 amino acids. With 3 bases removed from V and 3 bases from J, the gap between germline ends came to 21 bases. Germline CDR1 SSHAT, CDR2 FNYEAQ (reference sequence). The CDR3 spells CASSFCNGQLTNYEQYF. The CDR3 DNA is TGTGCCAGCAGCTTTTGTAACGGACAGCTGACGAACTACGAGCAGTACTTC.

CDR3 loop: CAWTAGGGYTF. The CDR3 DNA sequence: TGTGCCTGGACGGCAGGGGGTGGCTACACCTTC. The chain employs TRBV30 and TRBJ1-2; 7 positions agree with TRBD1. The V gene end was trimmed by 4 bases and the J gene end by 7 bases; junction bases not matched to a gene: 3. The CDR3 loop spans 11 amino acids. Germline lookup yields CDR1 GTSNPN and CDR2 SVGIG (reference sequence).

CDR3 bases: TGTGCCAGTAGTATAGGGGCCGAAAAACTGTTTTTT. It yields the protein CASSIGAEKLFF. The chain combines TRBV19 with TRBJ1-4; the D is unclear. V lost 1 base and J lost 8, with 5 bases in between. The CDR3 is made up of 12 amino acids. CDR1 is LNHDA and CDR2 is SQIVND in the germline V gene (reference sequence).

This chain links TRBV27 with TRBJ2-7; no clear D gene. The germline V gene encodes CDR1 MNHEY and CDR2 SMNVEV (reference sequence). The CDR3 runs 14 residues. V was trimmed by 2 bases and J by 3 bases, leaving 11 bases between them. For the CDR3, the DNA is TGTGCCAGCAGTTTAGGGATCATGGGCTACGAGCAGTACTTC. This sequence encodes CASSLGIMGYEQYF.

The chain is built from TRBV9 and TRBJ1-5, with 9 bases aligning to TRBD1. This CDR3 is built from 13 residues. V lost 5 bases and J lost 6; bases outside the gene matches: 3. Germline-derived CDR1 and CDR2 are SGDLS and YYNGEE. In DNA, the CDR3 is TGTGCCAGCAGTGGGACAGGGTTTCAGCCCCAGCATTTT. Translation gives CASSGTGFQPQHF.

This chain connects TRBV27 to TRBJ2-1; D gene unclear. This CDR3 is built from 13 residues. Between the trimmed V and J ends, which lost 3 bases and 5 bases, there was a span of 8 bases. The germline gives CDR1 MNHEY, CDR2 SMNVEV (reference sequence). The CDR3 here is CASSLYRHNEQFF. The DNA for the CDR3 is TGTGCCAGCAGTTTGTACAGACACAATGAGCAGTTCTTC.

The rearrangement links TRBV20-1 to TRBJ2-7, with 8 bases identical to TRBD1. V was pared by 0 bases and J by 0 bases, with 4 bases of the junction left unmatched. The CDR3 has 15 residues. Looked up from germline, CDR1 is DFQATT and CDR2 is SNEGSKA (reference sequence). DNA of the CDR3: TGCAGTGCTAGAGATGGACAGGGACTCTCCTACGAGCAGTACTTC. Protein product: CSARDGQGLSYEQYF.

The chain uses TRBV11-2 and TRBJ2-5, with D tentatively TRBD1 or TRBD2 (5 bases each). Germline CDR1 reads SGHAT; CDR2 reads FQNNGV. This CDR3 is built from 16 residues. Trimming pared 4 bases from V and 4 bases from J, leaving 19 bases between. The CDR3 sequence is CASSYESGPPLETQYF. The CDR3 DNA reads as TGTGCCAGCAGCTACGAATCGGGACCGCCCTTAGAGACCCAGTACTTC.

This chain links TRBV5-1 with TRBJ1-6; TRBD1 is a possible D gene (5 bases). V gave up 0 bases and J gave up 5 bases, with 12 bases separating them. Germline V CDR1 and CDR2: SGHRS, YFSETQ. CDR3 length: 16 residues. CDR3 sequence (DNA): TGCGCCAGCAGCTTGGATCCCGGGGCCAATAATTCACCCCTCCACTTT. Translation gives CASSLDPGANNSPLHF.

This rearrangement joins TRBV25-1 to TRBJ1-1, with D maybe TRBD1 (6 bases). The CDR3 has 15 residues. Germline CDR1 and CDR2: MGHDK and SYGVNS. Trimming left V 4 bases short and J 0 bases short, with 12 bases between. The CDR3 nucleotides read TGTGCCAGCAGTGCGACAGGTACCATGAACACTGAAGCTTTCTTT. It encodes CASSATGTMNTEAFF.

This chain connects TRBV4-1 to TRBJ2-2, with D possibly matching TRBD2 (6 bases). Germline assignment: CDR1 MGHRA and CDR2 YSYEKL. The CDR3 is 15 residues long. Trimming cost V 0 bases and J 5 bases, with 10 bases left between them. CDR3 in amino acids: CASSQDRRETGELFF. CDR3 nucleotide sequence: TGCGCCAGCAGCCAAGATCGGAGGGAGACCGGGGAGCTGTTTTTT.

This CDR3 reads CASSHRDPPYEQYF. The CDR3 DNA sequence: TGTGCCAGTAGTCACCGGGACCCCCCCTACGAGCAGTACTTC. This chain links TRBV19 with TRBJ2-7; D possibly matches TRBD1 or TRBD2 (5 bases each). With 5 bases removed from V and 2 bases from J, the gap between germline ends came to 13 bases. Germline-derived CDR1 and CDR2 are LNHDA and SQIVND (reference sequence). The CDR3 extends over 14 amino acids.

The rearrangement uses TRBV6-2 or TRBV6-3 and TRBJ1-6; TRBD1 matches at 9 bases. Looked up from germline, CDR1 is MNHEY and CDR2 is SVGEGT. The CDR3 has 15 residues. V was clipped by 4 bases and J by 8 bases; unmatched bases: 6. CDR3: CASSSGQGRDSPLHF. The CDR3 coding sequence is TGTGCCAGCAGTTCCGGACAGGGGCGAGATTCACCCCTCCACTTT.

The chain carries TRBV5-4 and TRBJ1-2, with D possibly TRBD1 on 5 matching bases. Trimming removed 0 bases at V and 4 bases at J, with 10 bases between. Germline CDR1 SGHNT, CDR2 YYREEE (reference sequence). The length of the CDR3 is 14 residues. CDR3 in DNA: TGTGCCAGCAGCTTGGCCAGGGTCGCCTATGGCTACACCTTC. Amino acids: CASSLARVAYGYTF.

This clonotype occurred once. The V and J genes are TRBV2 and TRBJ2-7; 8 positions match TRBD1. The CDR3 consists of 14 residues. The V gene's germline CDR1 is SNHLY and CDR2 FYNNEI. J was trimmed by 1 base and V by 4 bases; bases with no gene match: 3. CDR3 coding DNA: TGTGCCAGCAGTGGCCGGGACAGGTCCTACGAGCAGTACTTC. This codes for CASSGRDRSYEQYF.

The chain couples TRBV6-2 or TRBV6-3 to TRBJ2-7, with a weak D call TRBD2 (5 bases). CDR3 length: 15 amino acids. The V and J ends lost 2 bases and 2 bases respectively, with 13 bases between them. From germline, CDR1 is MNHEY and CDR2 SVGEGT. CDR3 bases: TGTGCCAGCAGTTACCCAGCCCAGCGGCCCTACGAGCAGTACTTC. It codes for CASSYPAQRPYEQYF.

The DNA of the CDR3 is TGTGCCAGCAGCCAAGATCCTGGGGCCAACGTCCTGACTTTC. Encoded protein: CASSQDPGANVLTF. This rearrangement joins TRBV3-1 to TRBJ2-6, with D hard to call. V was cut by 0 bases and J by 2 bases, with 2 bases left in between. Germline lookup yields CDR1 LGHDT and CDR2 YNNKEL (reference sequence). This CDR3 spans 14 amino acids.

The chain has TRBV29-1 and TRBJ1-1, with D tentatively TRBD1 (5 bases). CDR1 is SQVTM, CDR2 ANQGSEA, per germline. V lost 4 bases and J lost 7, with 10 bases in between. This CDR3 region has 11 residues. CDR3 DNA: TGCAGCGTTGGAGGGGCGTATGAAGCTTTCTTT. It is translated as CSVGGAYEAFF.